This T cell receptor beta chain comes out of a study of cytomegalovirus exposure and HLA in healthy donors. The germline V gene has CDR1 SGHTA and CDR2 FQGTGA. V lost 5 bases to trimming and J lost 6 bases, with 17 bases between them. This CDR3 is 14 amino acids long. Researchers ran the PCR with 60 Vbeta and 13 Jbeta primers. Measured with immunoSEQ multiplex PCR; TCRdb has only the in-frame clones, and not every one. The sample consists of about 120,000 clones, approximately 17% of them appearing once. All the people who gave samples were healthy bone marrow donors. At the time of sampling, donors were nominally healthy, though unrecorded immune exposures were likely.

The sequence was collected from a female donor in good health and CMV-seropositive. Sequenced: PBMCs. J is TRBJ2-7 and V is TRBV7-3; D gene unclear. CDR3 sequence (DNA): TGTGCCAGCAGCCCCTCGGGTCCGGTAGGCGAGCAGTACTTC. Translation: CASSPSGPVGEQYF.